This T cell receptor (beta chain) was recorded in a study of shared clonotypes between healthy human individuals (TCRdb year 2020). As for the study more broadly: The cohort included a few men and a couple of women between 18 and 49 years of age. For each donor, CD4 naive and CD4 memory were each run on three plates, CD8 naive on two plates, and CD8 memory on one plate. Blood TCR repertoires of about five healthy adults were deeply sequenced to estimate repertoire size and the extent of clonotype sharing between individuals. Libraries were prepared and TCR repertoires were sequenced by different laboratories using diverse techniques, in order to increase sequencing depth and limit assay-specific biases. Leukapheresis yielded between about 0.8 and 9.5 billion PBMCs per donor.

The donors were healthy, HIV-negative adults with no recently reported acute infections or vaccinations. Every donor was a Caucasian adult living in Nashville, Tennessee, USA. CD8 memory samples combined magnetically selected CD45RO+ cells with CCR7-negative CD45RA+ effector memory (TemRA) cells. Blood was obtained by leukapheresis, after which PBMCs were separated by Ficoll-Histopaque density gradient centrifugation and cryopreserved in liquid nitrogen vapor phase. Analytical flow cytometry was used to check the purity and quantity of every magnetically sorted T cell population. Each sorted fraction had its genomic DNA isolated and then quantified by UV absorbance on a Nanodrop 2000c. Study-level results and caveats: Incomplete sequencing was indicated by rarefaction of sorted-subset datasets, despite the large sequencing depth. Across a handful of donors, about 5% of naive CD4, around 3.5% of naive CD8, about 2% of memory CD4, and under 0.45% of memory CD8 clonotypes were shared. Because the study included only a small number of donors, the genetic and exposure-history diversity represented was limited. Compared with non-shared clonotypes, clonotypes shared by all four sorted-subset donors had higher generation probabilities. Pairwise subsampling led to the expectation that sequencing depth would affect the degree of clonotype sharing among donors. Naive subsets generally had larger estimated clonotype richness than memory subsets did. Sampling was restricted to blood, and TCR repertoires in tissue are likely to differ from TCR repertoires in blood.

Using the deep immunoSEQ assay, multiplex PCR amplified TCR CDR3 regions from genomic DNA. Genomic DNA extracted from each cell subset was distributed evenly over all wells of several immunoSEQ 96-well plates, and each plate served as one replicate. For sorted subsets, each replicate PCR was loaded with around 220 ng genomic DNA, equivalent to some 27,000 T cell genomes. Purified libraries were quantified with a Qubit 3.0 fluorometer, sized on a Bioanalyzer 2100, and re-quantified with the KAPA Library Quantification kit. Every immunoSEQ 96-well plate was sequenced on a separate single-read 150-cycle Illumina NextSeq 550 flow cell. For the original study's pipeline: The immunoSEQ output contained only junctional sequences without quality scores, so filtering could not match that applied to full-length reads. Sequences were annotated with PyIR, a Python wrapper for IgBLAST v1.9, and V/J genes and CDR3 were assigned using IMGT germline references. Reads were filtered out if the reads had weak V/J assignments (E-value above 1e-6), no CDR3, stop codons, out-of-frame junctions, or ambiguous translated residues. V3J clonotypes were defined as sequences sharing the same inferred V gene, J gene, and CDR3 amino acid sequence. Percentage overlap between repertoires was computed as shared unique clonotypes divided by the size of the smaller repertoire. Three approaches were used to assess repertoire richness: RTK rarefaction, the Chao1 estimator, and Recon v2.1 estimates of unobserved clonotypes. For all TCRbeta clonotypes obtained by the gDNA method from a handful of donors, generation probabilities were computed with OLGA. The source is immuneACCESS, and TCRdb retained only in-frame sequences with V and J called. Part of the clones is not carried over; for the studies checked, unresolved V genes explain less than half of this, and the remainder is unexplained. V, J and clone size reflect that table, while D and trimming were determined from the DNA. Across this sample there are roughly 76,000 clones, with 60% to 80% seen only once. The ten top clones hold around 50% of the sample.

This clone was detected only a few times. Its antigen is unknown. The record has no base qualities; no much larger clone is one base away. This TCR came from a man under 40 in good health. Sample: memory CD8+ T cells sorted from blood. What the cell subset or site label conveys for this sample: CD45RO+ cells pooled with CCR7-negative TemRA cells.

The CDR3 protein sequence reads: CASRYDRGLSDTQYF. The sequence in DNA is TGTGCCAGCAGGTACGACAGGGGGCTCTCAGATACGCAGTATTTT. The V and J genes are TRBV28 and TRBJ2-3; 10 junctional bases match TRBD1. The germline V and J ends show losses of 6 bases and 4 bases respectively, and no gene match explains 7 bases of the junction. The CDR3 measures 15 amino acids from cysteine to phenylalanine. Left in the record is the CDR3 DNA by itself, 45 bases read in frame from the first base. Based on the germline V gene, the CDR1 and CDR2 sequences are MDHEN and SYDVKM.